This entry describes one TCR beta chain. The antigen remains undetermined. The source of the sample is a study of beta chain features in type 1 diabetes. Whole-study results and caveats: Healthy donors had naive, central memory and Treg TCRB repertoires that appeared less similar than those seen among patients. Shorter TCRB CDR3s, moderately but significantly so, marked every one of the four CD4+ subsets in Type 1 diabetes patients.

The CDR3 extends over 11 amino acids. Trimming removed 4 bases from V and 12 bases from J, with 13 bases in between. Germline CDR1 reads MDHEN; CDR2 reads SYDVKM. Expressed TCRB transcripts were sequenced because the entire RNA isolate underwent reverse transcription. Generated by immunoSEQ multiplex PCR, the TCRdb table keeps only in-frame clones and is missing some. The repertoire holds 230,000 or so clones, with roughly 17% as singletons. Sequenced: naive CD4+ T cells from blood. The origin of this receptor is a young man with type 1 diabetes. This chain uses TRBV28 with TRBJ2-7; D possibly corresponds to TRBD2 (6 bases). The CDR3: CASSYKGTGYF. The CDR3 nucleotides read TGTGCCAGCAGTTATAAAGGGACTGGGTACTTC. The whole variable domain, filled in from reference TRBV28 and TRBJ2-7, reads DVKVTQSSRYLVKRTGEKVFLECVQDMDHENMFWYRQDPGLGLRLIYFSYDVKMKEKGDIPEGYSVSREKKERFSLILESASTNQTSMYLCASSYKGTGYFGPGTRLTVT.